The clone carrying this T cell receptor (beta chain) has just one count. Per the original methods: Nucleated cell number was recorded as an estimate derived from reference gene primer amplification. Repertoires were generated with immunoSEQ multiplex PCR, while TCRdb's copy carries only in-frame clones and drops some. Clone size and V and J calls were adopted from that table, with D and trimming inferred from the DNA. The table has roughly 120,000 clones, about 92% seen once; the top ten hold about 4%. Germline V gene data show CDR1 as SGHNT and CDR2 as YYREEE (reference sequence). CDR3 length equals 13 residues. With 3 bases removed from V and 7 bases from J, the gap between germline ends came to 13 bases. This sample was included in a study of blood T cell repertoires in COVID-19. Across the whole study: Samples taken during acute and convalescent COVID-19 were collected in the United States, Italy and Spain. T cells, B-cell-depleted T cells, or PBMCs provided the cDNA or gDNA that served as material.

The chain carries TRBV5-4 and TRBJ1-2; weak D call: TRBD1 (6 bases). The material sequenced was peripheral blood. The clonotype originates from a man in his forties or fifties with active COVID-19. Written as DNA, the CDR3 is TGTGCCAGCAGCTCGGACAGTGGGATTGGCTACACCTTC. Translating it yields CASSSDSGIGYTF.